The TCR beta chain described here comes from a study of T cell responses to AZD1222 COVID-19 vaccine (dated by TCRdb to the early 2020s). At the level of the whole study: A total of about 240 trial participants underwent TCR sequencing, of whom 200 to 220 received two doses of AZD1222 and roughly 25 received two doses of the MenACWY control vaccine. Trial participants were enrolled by age into subgroups of 18-55, 56-69 and 70-plus years, and approximately 150, 30 and 60 TCR-sequenced participants, respectively, were included in these subgroups.

The CDR3 regions of human TCRbeta chains were subjected to immunosequencing. The source study handled its data this way. TCRs in the repertoires were compared against a reference library of SARS-CoV-2-specific TCRs that had been generated with the MIRA antigen-specificity platform. Breadth was defined as the fraction of unique TCRs that were SARS-CoV-2-associated, and depth was defined as the fraction of total T cells that were SARS-CoV-2-associated. Using the MIRA data, each spike-specific TCR was assigned both to the spike region to which the TCR was reactive and to a CD4 or CD8 class. Log10-transformed breadth and depth values were compared by one-way ANOVA with Sidak's multiple comparisons tests. TCRdb retrieved this table from immuneACCESS and kept in-frame rearrangements only. Not all clones are present; in checked studies, unresolved V genes account for under half, and no reason is known for the remainder. The DNA was the basis for D and trimming; V, J and clone size are from that table. The sample yields over 200,000 clones; approximately 94% were counted once. Roughly 1.8% of the sample comes from the top ten.

What the time point label conveys for this sample: about 28 days (+/-7) after the second vaccine dose. The treatment or condition tag for this specimen amounts to: meningococcal conjugate vaccine given as trial control. Vaccinee samples came from UK trials COV001 and COV002, including a single-blind randomized controlled phase 2/3 trial of AZD1222 (ChAdOx1 nCoV-19) in healthy adults. For TCRbeta chain sequencing, PBMC samples were collected from trial participants at day 0 and at day 28 after the second dose. Concerning this clone itself: It has no known antigen specificity. No much larger clonotype is one base removed from it; base qualities were not supplied.

What the work shows at the level of the full study, not this receptor alone: Because no samples from the day 14 peak response were available, repertoires could be characterized only after the peak T cell response. After two AZD1222 doses, spike-specific TCR breadth and depth were significantly higher than at day 0 and than in MenACWY recipients. Nearly half of unique spike-specific TCRs reportedly recognized epitopes outside regions mutated in the B.1.351 and B.1.1.7 variants. Conclusions about previously exposed vaccinees are limited because only 5 or 6 AZD1222 recipients were SARS-CoV-2 seropositive at baseline. The 56-69-year group was small, and its depth increase did not reach significance, likely because of low power. Vaccine-associated CD4 TCRs spanned the whole spike protein, with dominant responses in regions 160-218 and 743-854. Participants were mostly white British and included more females than males, and it was suggested by the authors that clonal diversity may have been underestimated.

A distance of 18 bases separates the germline ends of V and J, which lose 0 bases and 3 bases respectively. From cysteine to phenylalanine, the CDR3 is 17 amino acids long. Only CDR3 DNA is held: 51 bases, read in frame from base 1. CDR1 and CDR2 are read off the germline V gene as LGHNA and YNFKEQ. Source: peripheral blood, taken 28 days after the second dose of the MenACWY control vaccine. This clonotype was obtained from an adult who received the MenACWY meningococcal vaccine as a control. Here the chain combines TRBV4-2 and TRBJ2-7, with TRBD2 tentatively as D gene (6 bases match). In nucleotides, the sequence is TGTGCCAGCAGCCAAGATGGAGGGACCCGGGAGCTCTACGAGCAGTACTTC. This encodes CASSQDGGTRELYEQYF.